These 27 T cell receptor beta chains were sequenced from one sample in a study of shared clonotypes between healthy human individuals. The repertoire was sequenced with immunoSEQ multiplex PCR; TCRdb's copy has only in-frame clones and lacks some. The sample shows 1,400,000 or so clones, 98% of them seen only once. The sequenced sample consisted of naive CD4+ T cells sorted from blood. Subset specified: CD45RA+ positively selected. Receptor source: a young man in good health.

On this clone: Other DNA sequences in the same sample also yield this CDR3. The CDR3 nucleotides read TGTGCCAGCTCACCACCTAGCGGAAGCACAGATACGCAGTATTTT. This gives the protein CASSPPSGSTDTQYF. The chain employs TRBV18 and TRBJ2-3; a weak D match, TRBD2 (6 bases). The V and J ends lost 0 bases and 0 bases respectively, with 7 bases between them. CDR3 length equals 15 residues. Germline CDR1 KGHSH, CDR2 LQKENI.

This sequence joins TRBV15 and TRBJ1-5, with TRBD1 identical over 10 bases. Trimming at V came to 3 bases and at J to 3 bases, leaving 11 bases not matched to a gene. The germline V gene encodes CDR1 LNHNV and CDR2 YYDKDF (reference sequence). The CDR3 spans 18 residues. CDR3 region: CATSRDIRTGGNNQPQHF. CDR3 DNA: TGTGCCACCAGCAGGGATATTCGGACAGGGGGAAACAATCAGCCCCAGCATTTT.

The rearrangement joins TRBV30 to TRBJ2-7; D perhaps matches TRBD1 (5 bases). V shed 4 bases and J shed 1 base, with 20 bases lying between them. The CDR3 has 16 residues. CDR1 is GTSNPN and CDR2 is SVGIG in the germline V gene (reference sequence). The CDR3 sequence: CAWKSPEAGKSYEQYF. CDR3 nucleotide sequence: TGTGCCTGGAAGTCCCCAGAGGCAGGGAAGTCCTACGAGCAGTACTTC. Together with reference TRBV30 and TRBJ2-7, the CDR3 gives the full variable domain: SQTIHQWPATLVQPVGSPLSLECTVEGTSNPNLYWYRQAAGRGLQLLFYSVGIGQISSEVPQNLSASRPQDRQFILSSKKLLLSDSGFYLCAWKSPEAGKSYEQYFGPGTRLTVT.

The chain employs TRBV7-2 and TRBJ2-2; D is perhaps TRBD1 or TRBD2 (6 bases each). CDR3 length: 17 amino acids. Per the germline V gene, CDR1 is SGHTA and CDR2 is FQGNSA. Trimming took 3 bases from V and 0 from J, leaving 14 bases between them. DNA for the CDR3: TGTGCCAGCAGCTTCCAAGGGGGGCAGGCGAACACCGGGGAGCTGTTTTTT. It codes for CASSFQGGQANTGELFF.

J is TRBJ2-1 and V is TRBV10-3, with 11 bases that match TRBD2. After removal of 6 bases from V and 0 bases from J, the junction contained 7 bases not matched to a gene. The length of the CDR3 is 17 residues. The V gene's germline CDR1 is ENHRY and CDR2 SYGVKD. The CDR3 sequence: CAISGTSGGSSYNEQFF. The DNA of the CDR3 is TGTGCCATCAGCGGGACTAGCGGAGGGAGCTCCTACAATGAGCAGTTCTTC.

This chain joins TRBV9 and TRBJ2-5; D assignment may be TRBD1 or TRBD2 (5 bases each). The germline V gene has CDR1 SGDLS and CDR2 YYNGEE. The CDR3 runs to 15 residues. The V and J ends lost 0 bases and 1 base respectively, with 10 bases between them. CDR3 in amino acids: CASSVGGAGQETQYF. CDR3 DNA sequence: TGTGCCAGCAGCGTAGGAGGGGCGGGCCAAGAGACCCAGTACTTC.

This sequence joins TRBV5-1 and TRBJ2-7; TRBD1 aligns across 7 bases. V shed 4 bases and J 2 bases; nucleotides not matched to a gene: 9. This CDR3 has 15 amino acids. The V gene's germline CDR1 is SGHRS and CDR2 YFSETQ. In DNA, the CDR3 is TGCGCCAGCAGCCAACTGACAGGGTCGACCTACGAGCAGTACTTC. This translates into CASSQLTGSTYEQYF.

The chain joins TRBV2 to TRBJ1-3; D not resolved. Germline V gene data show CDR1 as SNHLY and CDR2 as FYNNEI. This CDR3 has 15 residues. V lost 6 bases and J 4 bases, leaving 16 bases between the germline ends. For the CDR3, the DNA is TGTGCCAGCAGGAAGACACGGGCTGAGGGAAACACCATATATTTT. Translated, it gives CASRKTRAEGNTIYF.

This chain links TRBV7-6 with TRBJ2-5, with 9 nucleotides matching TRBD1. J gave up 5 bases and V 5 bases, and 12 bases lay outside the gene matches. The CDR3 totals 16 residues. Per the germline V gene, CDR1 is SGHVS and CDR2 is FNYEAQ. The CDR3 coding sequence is TGTGCCAGCAGCACCCGGGACAGGGTAATGTGGGAGACCCAGTACTTC. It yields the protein CASSTRDRVMWETQYF.

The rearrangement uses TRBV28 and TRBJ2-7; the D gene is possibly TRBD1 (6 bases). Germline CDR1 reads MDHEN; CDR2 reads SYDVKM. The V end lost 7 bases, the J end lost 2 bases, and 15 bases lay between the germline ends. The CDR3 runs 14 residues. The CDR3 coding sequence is TGTGCCAGCACCGCGGACAGTCCCCCCTACGAGCAGTACTTC. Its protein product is CASTADSPPYEQYF.

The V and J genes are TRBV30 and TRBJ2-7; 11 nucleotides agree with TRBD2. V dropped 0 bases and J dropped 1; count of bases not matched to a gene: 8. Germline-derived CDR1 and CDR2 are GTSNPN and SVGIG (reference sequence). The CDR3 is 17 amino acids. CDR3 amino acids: CAWSVGWTSGRSYEQYF. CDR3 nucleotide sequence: TGTGCCTGGAGTGTAGGTTGGACTAGCGGGCGTTCCTACGAGCAGTACTTC.

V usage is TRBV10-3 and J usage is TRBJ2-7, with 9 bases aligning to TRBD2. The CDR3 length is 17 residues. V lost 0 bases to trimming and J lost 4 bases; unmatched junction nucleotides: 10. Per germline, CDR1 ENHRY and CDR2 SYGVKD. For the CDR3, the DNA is TGTGCCATCAGTGAGTCACGGGGGGCTAGCGGGAATTACGAGCAGTACTTC. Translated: CAISESRGASGNYEQYF.

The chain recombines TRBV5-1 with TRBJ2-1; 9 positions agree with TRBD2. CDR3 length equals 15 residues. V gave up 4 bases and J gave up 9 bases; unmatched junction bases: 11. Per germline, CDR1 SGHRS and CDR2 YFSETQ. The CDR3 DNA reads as TGCGCCAGCAGCGAATTAGCGGGAGCCCCTGTTGAGCAGTTCTTC. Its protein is CASSELAGAPVEQFF. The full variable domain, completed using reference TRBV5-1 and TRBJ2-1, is KAGVTQTPRYLIKTRGQQVTLSCSPISGHRSVSWYQQTPGQGLQFLFEYFSETQRNKGNFPGRFSGRQFSNSRSEMNVSTLELGDSALYLCASSELAGAPVEQFFGPGTRLTVL.

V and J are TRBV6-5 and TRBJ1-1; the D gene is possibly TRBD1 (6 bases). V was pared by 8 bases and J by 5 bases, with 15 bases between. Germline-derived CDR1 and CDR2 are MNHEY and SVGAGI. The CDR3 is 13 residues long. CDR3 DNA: TGTGCCAGCTCGCGAAACAGGGAAACTGAAGCTTTCTTT. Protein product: CASSRNRETEAFF.

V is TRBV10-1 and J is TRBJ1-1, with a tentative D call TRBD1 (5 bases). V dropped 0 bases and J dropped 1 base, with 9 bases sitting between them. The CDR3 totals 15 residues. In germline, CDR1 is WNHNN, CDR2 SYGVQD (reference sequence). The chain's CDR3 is CASSESARANTEAFF. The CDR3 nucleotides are TGCGCCAGCAGTGAGTCGGCCAGGGCGAACACTGAAGCTTTCTTT.

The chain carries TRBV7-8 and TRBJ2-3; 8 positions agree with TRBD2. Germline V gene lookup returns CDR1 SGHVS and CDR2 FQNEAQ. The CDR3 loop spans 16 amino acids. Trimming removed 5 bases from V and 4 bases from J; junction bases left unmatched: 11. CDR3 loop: CASSPTGGRFPDTQYF. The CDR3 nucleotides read TGTGCCAGCAGCCCCACCGGCGGGAGGTTTCCAGATACGCAGTATTTT.

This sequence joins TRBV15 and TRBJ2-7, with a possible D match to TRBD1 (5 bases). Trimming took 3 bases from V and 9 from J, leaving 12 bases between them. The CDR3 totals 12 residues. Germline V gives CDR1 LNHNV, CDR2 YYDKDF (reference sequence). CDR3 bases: TGTGCCACCAGCAGGTTTCAGGGATGGCAGTACTTC. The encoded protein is CATSRFQGWQYF.

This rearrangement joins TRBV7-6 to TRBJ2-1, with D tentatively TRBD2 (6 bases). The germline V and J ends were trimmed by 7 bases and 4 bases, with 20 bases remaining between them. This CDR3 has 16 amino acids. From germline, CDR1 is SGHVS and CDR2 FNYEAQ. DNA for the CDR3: TGTGCCAGCAACCCAATGGGGACCGGGGGTTACAATGAGCAGTTCTTC. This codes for CASNPMGTGGYNEQFF.

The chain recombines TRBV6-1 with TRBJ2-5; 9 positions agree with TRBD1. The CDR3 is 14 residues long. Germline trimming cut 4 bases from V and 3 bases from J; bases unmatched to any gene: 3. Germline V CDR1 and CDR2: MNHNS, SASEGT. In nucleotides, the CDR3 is TGTGCCAGCAGTGGCAGGACAGGGGAAGAGACCCAGTACTTC. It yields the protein CASSGRTGEETQYF.

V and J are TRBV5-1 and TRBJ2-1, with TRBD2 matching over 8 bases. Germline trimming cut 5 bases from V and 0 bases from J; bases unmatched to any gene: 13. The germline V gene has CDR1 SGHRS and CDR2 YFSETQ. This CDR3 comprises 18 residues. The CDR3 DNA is TGCGCCAGCAGTCCAGGGGATTTAGCGGGGTACTCCTACAATGAGCAGTTCTTC. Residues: CASSPGDLAGYSYNEQFF.

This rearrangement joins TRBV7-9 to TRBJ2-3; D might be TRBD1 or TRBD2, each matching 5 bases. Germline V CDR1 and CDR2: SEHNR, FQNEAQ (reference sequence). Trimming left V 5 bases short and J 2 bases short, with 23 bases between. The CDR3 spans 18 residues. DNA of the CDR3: TGTGCCAGCAGCCGACCGGGGCGGCGGACTTCTAACACAGATACGCAGTATTTT. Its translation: CASSRPGRRTSNTDTQYF.

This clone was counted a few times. CDR3 protein: CASSLQERYGYTF. The CDR3 nucleotides are TGTGCCAGCAGCCTCCAAGAACGCTATGGCTACACCTTC. The gene calls are TRBV2 and TRBJ1-2; D is uncertain. This CDR3 is 13 amino acids long. The germline V gene has CDR1 SNHLY and CDR2 FYNNEI. V lost 6 bases and J lost 4, with 12 bases in between. Looking up the rest from reference TRBV2 and TRBJ1-2 gives the full variable domain: EPEVTQTPSHQVTQMGQEVILRCVPISNHLYFYWYRQILGQKVEFLVSFYNNEISEKSEIFDDQFSVERPDGSNFTLKIRSTKLEDSAMYFCASSLQERYGYTFGSGTRLTVV.

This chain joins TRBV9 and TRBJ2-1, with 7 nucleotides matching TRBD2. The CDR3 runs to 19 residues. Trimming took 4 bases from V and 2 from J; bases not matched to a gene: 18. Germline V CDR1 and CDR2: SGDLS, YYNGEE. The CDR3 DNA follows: TGTGCCAGCAGCACCGGCCCTAGCGGAGGGGCCTTGGCCTACAATGAGCAGTTCTTC. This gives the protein CASSTGPSGGALAYNEQFF.

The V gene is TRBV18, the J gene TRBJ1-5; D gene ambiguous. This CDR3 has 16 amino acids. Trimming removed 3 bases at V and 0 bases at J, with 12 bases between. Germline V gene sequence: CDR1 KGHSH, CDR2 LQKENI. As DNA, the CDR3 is TGTGCCAGCTCACCGGGAAGGGCCGATAGCAATCAGCCCCAGCATTTT. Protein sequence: CASSPGRADSNQPQHF.

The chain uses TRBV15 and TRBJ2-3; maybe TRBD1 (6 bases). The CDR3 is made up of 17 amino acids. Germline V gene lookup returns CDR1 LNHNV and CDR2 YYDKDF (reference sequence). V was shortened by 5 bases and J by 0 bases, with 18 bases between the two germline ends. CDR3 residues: CATSGWTETTSTDTQYF. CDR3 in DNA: TGTGCCACCAGCGGATGGACAGAAACTACTAGCACAGATACGCAGTATTTT.

The CDR3, as DNA: TGTGCCAGCAGTGATCCCGGAGGGGTAACTAATGAAAAACTGTTTTTT. Residues: CASSDPGGVTNEKLFF. The chain employs TRBV25-1 and TRBJ1-4, with a possible D match to TRBD1 (5 bases). This CDR3 has 16 residues. Looked up from germline, CDR1 is MGHDK and CDR2 is SYGVNS. The V gene lost 3 bases and the J gene lost 1 base, with 12 bases spanning the gap.

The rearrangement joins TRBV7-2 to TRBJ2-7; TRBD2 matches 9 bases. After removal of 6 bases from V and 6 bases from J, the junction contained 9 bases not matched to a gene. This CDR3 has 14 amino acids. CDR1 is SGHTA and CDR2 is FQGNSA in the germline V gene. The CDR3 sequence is CASSKAGGTPEQYF. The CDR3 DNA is TGTGCCAGCAGTAAAGCGGGAGGTACGCCCGAGCAGTACTTC.